This TCR beta chain originates from a study of T cell repertoires in cytomegalovirus infection (dated by TCRdb to between 2017 and 2020). About the full investigation: Because public TCR beta signatures pointed to carriage of CMV infection together with the matching HLA type, the HLA type of each donor mattered for the analysis. Broad study findings and their caveats: In both this cohort and an independent roughly 400-donor cohort, the cumulative frequency of public TCR beta family members distinguished carriers of CMV infection plus the relevant HLA type. The ex vivo response was dominated by HLA-C-restricted CMV-specific TCR beta clonotypes, which also provided the single most frequent clonotype in two of eight donors.

Sequencing was performed on an Illumina HiSeq 1500. Clones were called with MiXCR by TCRdb after fastp trimmed the public reads at Q25, and only in-frame beta chains were retained. Duplicate CDR3 protein sequences are folded into a single record with the most common DNA and genes. Recorded for this sample are about 360,000 distinct CDR3 sequences; about a sixth of them occurred a single time. The top ten hold 8.7% of the sample. As encoded in the germline V gene, CDR1 is MDHEN while CDR2 is SYDVKM. The CDR3 runs 13 residues from the cysteine to the phenylalanine. Only CDR3 DNA remains: 39 bases, in frame from the first base. V sheds 7 bases and J sheds 3 bases, leaving 13 bases between their ends. The sample holds a few counts of this clonotype. The specificity of this receptor is unknown. The record has no base qualities; no much larger clone is one base away.

The clonotype originates from a human donor in good health (CMV status not recorded). Some clones in this sample may be carry-over from other donors' samples. The specimen was PBMCs. The sequence links TRBV28 to TRBJ2-7; TRBD2 is possibly the D segment (5 matching bases). The sequence in DNA is TGTGCCAGCACCAGAGGGCCGGGCTACGAGCAGTACTTC. Its protein product is CASTRGPGYEQYF.